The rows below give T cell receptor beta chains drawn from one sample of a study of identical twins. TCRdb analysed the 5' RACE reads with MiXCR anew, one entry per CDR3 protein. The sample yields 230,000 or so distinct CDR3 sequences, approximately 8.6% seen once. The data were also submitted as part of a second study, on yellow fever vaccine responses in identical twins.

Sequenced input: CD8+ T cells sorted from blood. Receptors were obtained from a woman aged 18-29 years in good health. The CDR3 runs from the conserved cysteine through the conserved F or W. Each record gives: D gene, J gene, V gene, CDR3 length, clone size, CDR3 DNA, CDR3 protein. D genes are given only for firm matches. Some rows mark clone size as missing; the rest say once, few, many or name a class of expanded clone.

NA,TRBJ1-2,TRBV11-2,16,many,TGTGCCAGCAGCTTAGGCCCCCGGGAGGTGGGGGATGGCTACACCTTC,CASSLGPREVGDGYTF
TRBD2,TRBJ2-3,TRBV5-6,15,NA,TGTGCCAGCAGCTTGTCACTAGCGGGGGCAGATACGCAGTATTTT,CASSLSLAGADTQYF
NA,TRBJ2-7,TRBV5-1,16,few,TGCGCCAGCAGACCCGGGTTCGGCAGGGGAACCTACGAGCAGTACTTC,CASRPGFGRGTYEQYF
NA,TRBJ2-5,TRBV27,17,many,TGTGCCAGCAGCTCCGGGACTGAGGCCTGGGATCAAGAGACCCAGTACTTC,CASSSGTEAWDQETQYF
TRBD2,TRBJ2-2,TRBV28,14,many,TGTGCCAGCAGTTTACGGACTAGGGGCGGGGAGCTGTTTTTT,CASSLRTRGGELFF
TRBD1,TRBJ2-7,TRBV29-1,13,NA,TGCAGCGTTGAAGAGAGGACAGGGAGCGAGCAGTACTTC,CSVEERTGSEQYF
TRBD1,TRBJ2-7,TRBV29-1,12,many,TGCAGCGTTGGCAGGGGGTACGTCGAGCAGTACTTC,CSVGRGYVEQYF
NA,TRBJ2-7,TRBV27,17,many,TGTGCCAGCAGTTTAGGACAAACAGGGAGTGGGTACTACGAGCAGTACTTC,CASSLGQTGSGYYEQYF
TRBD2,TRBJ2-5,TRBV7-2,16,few,TGTGCCAGCAGCGTAGACCCAGCGGGGACCCAAGAGACCCAGTACTTC,CASSVDPAGTQETQYF
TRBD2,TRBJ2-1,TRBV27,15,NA,TGTGCCAGCAGTTTGGGGAGCGGGAACTACAATGAGCAGTTCTTC,CASSLGSGNYNEQFF
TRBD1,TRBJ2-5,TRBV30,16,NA,TGTGCCTGGAGTACCGGGACAGGGGGAGCGAGGGAGACCCAGTACTTC,CAWSTGTGGARETQYF
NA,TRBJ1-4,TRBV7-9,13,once,TGTGCCAGCAGGTTTCAAGCTAATGAAAAACTGTTTTTT,CASRFQANEKLFF
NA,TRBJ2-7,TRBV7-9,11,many,TGTGCCAGCAGGGGTTCCTACGAGCAGTACTTC,CASRGSYEQYF
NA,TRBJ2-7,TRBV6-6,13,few,TGTGCCAGCACCTATGAGGTGCCCTACGAGCAGTACTTC,CASTYEVPYEQYF
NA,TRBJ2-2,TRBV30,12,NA,TGTGCCTGGATGCCCGGGTCCGGGGAGCTGTTTTTT,CAWMPGSGELFF
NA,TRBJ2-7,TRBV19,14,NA,TGTGCCAGTAGTGCACAGGGTGTTACTAACGAGCAGTACTTC,CASSAQGVTNEQYF
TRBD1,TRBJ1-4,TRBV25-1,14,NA,TGTGCCAGCAGCGACAGGGCCGTCGGCGAAAAACTGTTTTTT,CASSDRAVGEKLFF
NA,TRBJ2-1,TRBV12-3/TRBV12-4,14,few,TGTGCCAGCACCTCTATGGGGGGCTACAATGAGCAGTTCTTC,CASTSMGGYNEQFF
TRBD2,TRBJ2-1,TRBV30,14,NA,TGTGCCTTTAGCGGGGGGGCTGGCTACAATGAGCAGTTCTTC,CAFSGGAGYNEQFF
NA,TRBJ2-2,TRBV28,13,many,TGTGCCAGCTCACAGGGGAGGGCCGGGGAGCTGTTTTTT,CASSQGRAGELFF
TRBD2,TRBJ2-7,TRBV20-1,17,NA,TGCAGTGCTAGCCAAAGTGGGACTAGCTGGAACTCCTACGAGCAGTACTTC,CSASQSGTSWNSYEQYF
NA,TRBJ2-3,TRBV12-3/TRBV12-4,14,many,TGTGCCAGCAGTTTAGGGGGTCCCGCAGATACGCAGTATTTT,CASSLGGPADTQYF
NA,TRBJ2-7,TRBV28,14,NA,TGTGCCACTCGTGCCACAGGGGAGGCCTACGAGCAGTACTTC,CATRATGEAYEQYF
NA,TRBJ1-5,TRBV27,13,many,TGTGCCAGCAGTTTATCGAGGATGGGGCGCCAGCATTTT,CASSLSRMGRQHF
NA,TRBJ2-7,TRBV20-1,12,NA,TGCAGTGCTAGAGCGACCCCACCAGAGCAGTACTTC,CSARATPPEQYF
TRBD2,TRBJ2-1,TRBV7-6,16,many,TGTGCCAGCAGCTTAGCGGGACTAGCGGTTTACAATGAGCAGTTCTTC,CASSLAGLAVYNEQFF
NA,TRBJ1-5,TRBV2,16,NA,TGTGCCAGCAGTGACCCTGGGGACGAGATAAATCAGCCCCAGCATTTT,CASSDPGDEINQPQHF
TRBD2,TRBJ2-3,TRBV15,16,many,TGTGCCACCAGCAGAGAGGCGGGAGTGGGACCGGATACGCAGTATTTT,CATSREAGVGPDTQYF
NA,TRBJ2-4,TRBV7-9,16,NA,TGTGCCAGCAGCTCCCTGGCTCAGGGAATGGAAAACATTCAGTACTTC,CASSSLAQGMENIQYF
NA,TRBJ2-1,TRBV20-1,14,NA,TGCAGTGCCCCTGAGGACTATTTGAACAATGAGCAGTTCTTC,CSAPEDYLNNEQFF
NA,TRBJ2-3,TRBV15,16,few,TGTGCCACCAGCAGAGGAGCGGAGCGGGGCACAGATACGCAGTATTTT,CATSRGAERGTDTQYF
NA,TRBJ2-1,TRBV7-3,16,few,TGTGCCAGCAGCTTAATTGACGGCGAGGGCTACAATGAGCAGTTCTTC,CASSLIDGEGYNEQFF
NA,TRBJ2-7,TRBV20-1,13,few,TGCAGTGCCGATCGGGTGAGCTCCTACGAGCAGTACTTC,CSADRVSSYEQYF
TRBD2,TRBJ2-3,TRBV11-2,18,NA,TGTGCCAGCAGCTCCCTAGGGGATAGCGGGGAGATATCAGATACGCAGTATTTT,CASSSLGDSGEISDTQYF
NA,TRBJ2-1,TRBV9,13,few,TGTGCCAGCAGCGCCGGACAGATCAATGAGCAGTTCTTC,CASSAGQINEQFF
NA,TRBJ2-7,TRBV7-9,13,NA,TGTGCCAGCAGCATAGGCCCGGCGTACGAGCAGTACTTC,CASSIGPAYEQYF
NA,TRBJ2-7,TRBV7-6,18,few,TGTGCCAGCAGCTCTCCGGGACCCAGGGGAGGGGCAAACTACGAGCAGTACTTC,CASSSPGPRGGANYEQYF
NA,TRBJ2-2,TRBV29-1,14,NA,TGCAGCGCTGAGGACACCTCGAACACCGGGGAGCTGTTTTTT,CSAEDTSNTGELFF
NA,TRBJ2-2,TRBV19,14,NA,TGTGCCAGTAGTATAGATACCTACACCGGGGAGCTGTTTTTT,CASSIDTYTGELFF
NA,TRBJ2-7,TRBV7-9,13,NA,TGTGCCAGCAGCTTAGCGGGGGGGCTCGAGCAGTACTTC,CASSLAGGLEQYF
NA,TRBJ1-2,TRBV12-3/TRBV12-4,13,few,TGTGCCAGCACACAGGACAGCTCCTATGGCTACACCTTC,CASTQDSSYGYTF
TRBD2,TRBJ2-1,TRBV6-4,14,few,TGTGCCAGCAGCCTCGGACTAGCTGTCAATGAGCAGTTCTTC,CASSLGLAVNEQFF
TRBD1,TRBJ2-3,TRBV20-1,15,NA,TGCAGTGCTAGAGCAACAGGGGCCGATGCTAATACGCAGTATTTT,CSARATGADANTQYF
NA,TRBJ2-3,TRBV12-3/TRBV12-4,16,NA,TGTGCCAGCGCGTCTCGACTAGTTATCTCCTTTGATACGCAGTATTTT,CASASRLVISFDTQYF
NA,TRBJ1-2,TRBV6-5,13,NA,TGTGCCAGCAGTTACGTGGGTAACTATGGCTACACCTTC,CASSYVGNYGYTF
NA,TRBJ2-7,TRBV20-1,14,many,TGCAGTGCTAGAGATCAGGGTAGCAAGTACGAGCAGTACTTC,CSARDQGSKYEQYF
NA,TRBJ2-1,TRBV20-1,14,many,TGCAGTGCTAGATCCTTAACCCTCAACAATGAGCAGTTCTTC,CSARSLTLNNEQFF
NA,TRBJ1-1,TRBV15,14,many,TGTGCCACCAGCAGTGGACGGATGAACACTGAAGCTTTCTTT,CATSSGRMNTEAFF
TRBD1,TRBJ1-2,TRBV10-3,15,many,TGTGCCATTAACCTAAACACCGGGACAGGGGAGGGCTACACCTTC,CAINLNTGTGEGYTF
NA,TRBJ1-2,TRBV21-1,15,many,TGTGCCAGCAGCCGCGTGAAGGTTGCGATCTATGGCTACACCTTC,CASSRVKVAIYGYTF
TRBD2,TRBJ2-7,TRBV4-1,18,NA,TGCGCCAGCAGCCAAGATCTCGGTGATCTAGCGGGAGACCACGAGCAGTACTTC,CASSQDLGDLAGDHEQYF
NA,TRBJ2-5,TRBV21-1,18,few,TGTGCCAGCAGCAAAGAGCAGGGACAGAGGGACAATCAAGAGACCCAGTACTTC,CASSKEQGQRDNQETQYF
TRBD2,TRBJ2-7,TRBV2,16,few,TGTGCCAGCAGCCCCCACGCTAGCGGGGGGACCTACGAGCAGTACTTC,CASSPHASGGTYEQYF
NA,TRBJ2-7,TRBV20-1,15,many,TGCAGTGCTAGAGATCTAACGGGGGGCACCTACGAGCAGTACTTC,CSARDLTGGTYEQYF
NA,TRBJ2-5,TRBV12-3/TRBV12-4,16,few,TGTGCCAGCAGTTTAATTGGGGGGCCAGCTCAAGAGACCCAGTACTTC,CASSLIGGPAQETQYF
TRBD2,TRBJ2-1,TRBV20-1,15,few,TGCAGTGCTAAAATAGCGGGAGAATCCTACAATGAGCAGTTCTTC,CSAKIAGESYNEQFF
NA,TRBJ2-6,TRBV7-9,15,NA,TGTGCCAGCAGCCTAGTCCAGTCTGGGGCCAACGTCCTGACTTTC,CASSLVQSGANVLTF
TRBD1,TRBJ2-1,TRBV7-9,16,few,TGTGCCAGCAGCTTAGGCGGGACAGGGGGAGGCAATGAGCAGTTCTTC,CASSLGGTGGGNEQFF